This T cell receptor beta chain was sequenced during a study of blood T cell repertoires in COVID-19. Data came from immunoSEQ multiplex PCR; TCRdb stores just in-frame clones and leaves some out. Of 150,000 to 200,000 clones detected, approximately 83% appear once; the ten largest clones hold roughly 9.1%. The CDR3 has 15 residues. CDR1 and CDR2 from the germline V gene are LGHDT and YNNKEL (reference sequence). Between the trimmed V and J ends, which lost 3 bases and 6 bases, there was a span of 17 bases. The clonotype comes from a man aged 50 or older with active or convalescent COVID-19. J is TRBJ1-1 and V is TRBV3-1 (or the pseudogene TRBV3-2); D is perhaps TRBD1 (6 bases). The material sequenced was peripheral blood. The CDR3 is CASSHYGRGGAEAFF. In DNA, the CDR3 is TGTGCCAGCAGCCACTATGGCAGGGGAGGGGCTGAAGCTTTCTTT.